A single sample gave rise to the 32 T cell receptor beta chains below, sequenced in a study of T cell responses to AZD1222 COVID-19 vaccine. Assay: immunoSEQ multiplex PCR; the TCRdb copy retains only in-frame clones and omits some. The table includes 66,000 or so clones, approximately 84% detected once. The starting material was peripheral blood, obtained on day 0 of AZD1222 vaccination. Every receptor here comes from an adult in good health.

The chain links TRBV3-1 (or the pseudogene TRBV3-2) to TRBJ1-3; perhaps TRBD1 as D (6 bases). Germline V gene lookup returns CDR1 LGHDT and CDR2 YNNKEL (reference sequence). V was shortened by 2 bases and J by 0 bases, with 14 bases between the two germline ends. The CDR3 consists of 17 residues. The CDR3 here is CASSQIPGTLSGNTIYF. The CDR3 coding sequence is TGTGCCAGCAGCCAAATTCCCGGGACACTCTCTGGAAACACCATATATTTT.

The CDR3: CASSTGGGSQETQYF. The DNA for the CDR3 is TGTGCCAGTAGCACCGGCGGGGGGAGTCAAGAGACCCAGTACTTC. V gene TRBV19 combines with J gene TRBJ2-5, with 8 bases identical to TRBD2. Germline V CDR1 and CDR2: LNHDA, SQIVND (reference sequence). V dropped 6 bases and J dropped 2; count of bases not matched to a gene: 8. The CDR3 is made up of 15 amino acids.

The chain carries TRBV11-2 and TRBJ2-7; TRBD1 or TRBD2 may be the D gene (6 bases each). Germline CDR1 SGHAT, CDR2 FQNNGV. V lost 2 bases to trimming and J lost 4 bases, with 18 bases between them. There are 16 residues in the CDR3. CDR3 nucleotides: TGTGCCAGCAGCTTATCCTCGGGGGTAAGGGGGTACGAGCAGTACTTC. Protein: CASSLSSGVRGYEQYF.

Turning to this clone: Relative to the germline gene, one junction end is altered; a read error may explain this. The CDR3 protein is CASSLGLAEQETQYF. The CDR3 bases are TGTGCCAGCAGTTTGGGACTAGCGGAACAAGAGACCCAGTACTTC. The chain recombines TRBV5-6 with TRBJ2-5; 11 bases are a match to TRBD2. The germline V gene encodes CDR1 SGHDT and CDR2 YYEEEE. This CDR3 comprises 15 residues.

This clone was counted a few times. The chain carries TRBV6-2 or TRBV6-3 and TRBJ1-1; TRBD1 aligns across 9 bases. Unmatched junction bases numbered 6, after V lost 2 bases and J lost 5 bases. CDR3 length equals 15 residues. Germline-derived CDR1 and CDR2 are MNHEY and SVGEGT. The CDR3 protein is CASSYPGQGSTEAFF. The CDR3 DNA follows: TGTGCCAGCAGTTACCCCGGACAGGGGAGTACTGAAGCTTTCTTT.

The V and J genes are TRBV30 and TRBJ1-1; the match to TRBD1 covers 9 bases. Germline V lookup: CDR1 GTSNPN, CDR2 SVGIG (reference sequence). V was pared by 4 bases and J by 6 bases, with 12 bases of the junction left unmatched. This CDR3 region has 15 residues. The CDR3, as DNA: TGTGCCTGGACCTACTGGGCGGGACAGGGCTCTGAAGCTTTCTTT. It yields the protein CAWTYWAGQGSEAFF.

A single count supports this clone. The rearrangement links TRBV2 to TRBJ1-5; a possible D gene is TRBD1 (5 bases). CDR1 and CDR2 (germline): SNHLY, FYNNEI. The CDR3 loop spans 17 amino acids. V dropped 0 bases and J dropped 0 bases, with 12 bases sitting between them. The CDR3 loop reads CASSEARGGVSNQPQHF. The CDR3 region has the DNA TGTGCCAGCAGTGAAGCAAGGGGAGGTGTTAGCAATCAGCCCCAGCATTTT.

The table lists this clone with a count of one. DNA for the CDR3: TGTGCCAGCAGTCAGGACAGGGGGAGCCATGGCTACACCTTC. Encoded protein: CASSQDRGSHGYTF. V and J are TRBV28 and TRBJ1-2; 10 bases match TRBD1. This CDR3 region has 14 residues. In germline, CDR1 is MDHEN, CDR2 SYDVKM. Losses at the gene ends were 5 bases for V and 6 bases for J; bases not matched to a gene: 6.

The V and J genes are TRBV27 and TRBJ1-2, with D tentatively TRBD1 (5 bases). Germline CDR1 is MNHEY and CDR2 is SMNVEV (reference sequence). The CDR3 consists of 15 residues. The germline V and J ends were trimmed by 1 base and 5 bases, with 14 bases remaining between them. The chain's CDR3 is CASSLYGREGYGYTF. CDR3 coding DNA: TGTGCCAGCAGTTTATACGGCAGGGAAGGGTATGGCTACACCTTC.

V and J are TRBV5-1 and TRBJ1-5; 8 positions agree with TRBD1. Germline lookup yields CDR1 SGHRS and CDR2 YFSETQ. The trim removed 4 bases at V and 6 bases at J, leaving 6 bases unmatched. This CDR3 region has 14 residues. Here the CDR3 reads CASSLAGGTQPQHF. The CDR3 bases are TGCGCCAGCAGCCTTGCAGGGGGCACTCAGCCCCAGCATTTT.

V gene TRBV12-5 combines with J gene TRBJ1-2, with D tentatively TRBD1 (5 bases). CDR3 length: 18 amino acids. V lost 6 bases and J lost 3, with 26 bases in between. Germline V CDR1 and CDR2: LGHNT, FRNRAP. The CDR3 DNA reads as TGTGCTAGTGGCCGTCAGGGAGGGGAGAGGCCCCCCGACTATGGCTACACCTTC. It is translated as CASGRQGGERPPDYGYTF.

V and J are TRBV5-1 and TRBJ1-1, with unresolved D. The V gene's germline CDR1 is SGHRS and CDR2 YFSETQ. The V gene lost 0 bases and the J gene lost 6 bases, with 15 bases spanning the gap. The CDR3 is made up of 15 amino acids. The DNA of the CDR3 is TGCGCCAGCAGCTTGGCGCGGGTTGATGTCGCTGAAGCTTTCTTT. This encodes CASSLARVDVAEAFF.

The J gene is TRBJ1-5, the V gene TRBV2; no clear D. Trimming took off 7 bases at V and 4 bases at J, with 8 bases between the two ends. The CDR3 is 12 amino acids. The germline V gene has CDR1 SNHLY and CDR2 FYNNEI. The CDR3 nucleotides are TGTGCCAGCAAACGGTTAAATCAGCCCCAGCATTTT. As protein: CASKRLNQPQHF. Full variable domain (remainder filled in from reference TRBV2 and TRBJ1-5): EPEVTQTPSHQVTQMGQEVILRCVPISNHLYFYWYRQILGQKVEFLVSFYNNEISEKSEIFDDQFSVERPDGSNFTLKIRSTKLEDSAMYFCASKRLNQPQHFGDGTRLSIL.

This clone was observed many times. CDR3 coding DNA: TGTGCCAGCAGTGAAACCGGGACAGGGGGTCGCTACGAGCAGTACTTC. It specifies CASSETGTGGRYEQYF. V gene TRBV2 combines with J gene TRBJ2-7; 11 bases are a match to TRBD1. The germline V gene has CDR1 SNHLY and CDR2 FYNNEI. This CDR3 has 16 residues. The V segment lost 2 bases and the J segment 3 bases; nucleotides outside the gene matches: 6.

The V and J genes are TRBV6-2 or TRBV6-3 and TRBJ1-2, with TRBD1 identical over 7 bases. The germline V gene encodes CDR1 MNHEY and CDR2 SVGEGT. Trimming removed 2 bases from V and 4 bases from J; junction bases left unmatched: 4. This CDR3 is built from 14 residues. The CDR3, as DNA: TGTGCCAGCAGTTACACAGGGGAAGGCTATGGCTACACCTTC. Translated, it gives CASSYTGEGYGYTF.

This clone was seen a handful of times. The chain couples TRBV18 to TRBJ2-3; 9 nucleotides align to TRBD1. Germline CDR1 is KGHSH and CDR2 is LQKENI. The CDR3 is 17 amino acids. Losses at the gene ends were 0 bases for V and 3 bases for J; bases not matched to a gene: 7. The CDR3, as DNA: TGTGCCAGCTCACCACCTACCGGGACAGGGATAACAGATACGCAGTATTTT. Its protein is CASSPPTGTGITDTQYF.

The V call is TRBV5-1, the J call TRBJ2-1; possibly TRBD1 for D (5 bases). CDR1 and CDR2 from the germline V gene are SGHRS and YFSETQ. The length of the CDR3 is 15 residues. Trimming pared 0 bases from V and 5 bases from J, leaving 12 bases between. CDR3 amino acids: CASSLGPWGDNEQFF. CDR3 sequence (DNA): TGCGCCAGCAGCTTGGGACCCTGGGGCGACAATGAGCAGTTCTTC.

This chain links TRBV19 with TRBJ2-7, with D tentatively TRBD1 (6 bases). In germline, CDR1 is LNHDA, CDR2 SQIVND (reference sequence). This CDR3 region has 15 residues. The V and J ends lost 0 bases and 0 bases respectively, with 9 bases between them. The CDR3 coding sequence is TGTGCCAGTAGTATAGAGGGGACACCCTCCTACGAGCAGTACTTC. This encodes CASSIEGTPSYEQYF.

Only a few counts were recorded for this clone. V and J are TRBV7-8 and TRBJ2-7; D tentatively fits TRBD1 or TRBD2 (5 bases each). This CDR3 has 14 amino acids. Germline V CDR1 and CDR2: SGHVS, FQNEAQ. Trimming removed 7 bases at V and 4 bases at J, with 17 bases between. CDR3 residues: CASTYQGPPYEQYF. CDR3 coding DNA: TGTGCCAGCACCTACCAGGGACCGCCGTACGAGCAGTACTTC.

V gene TRBV6-2 or TRBV6-3 combines with J gene TRBJ2-7, with no clear D. This CDR3 is 16 amino acids long. V shed 2 bases and J shed 1 base, with 15 bases lying between them. Per the germline V gene, CDR1 is MNHEY and CDR2 is SVGEGT. CDR3 coding DNA: TGTGCCAGCAGTTACAGAGGCCGCCTGGGATCCTACGAGCAGTACTTC. It specifies CASSYRGRLGSYEQYF.

V is TRBV7-8 and J is TRBJ1-5, with 7 bases aligning to TRBD1. CDR1 is SGHVS and CDR2 is FQNEAQ in the germline V gene. The CDR3 runs to 13 residues. V shed 5 bases, J shed 6 bases, and the junction held 4 bases outside the gene matches. The CDR3 coding sequence is TGTGCCAGCAGCGACGACAGGGTTCAGCCCCAGCATTTT. Translated, it gives CASSDDRVQPQHF.

The V gene is TRBV2, the J gene TRBJ1-6; 7 nucleotides agree with TRBD1. After removal of 5 bases from V and 8 bases from J, the junction contained 6 bases not matched to a gene. This CDR3 has 14 amino acids. Looked up from germline, CDR1 is SNHLY and CDR2 is FYNNEI. The CDR3, as DNA: TGTGCCAGCAGTCCTGGACAGGTGGATTCACCCCTCCACTTT. Translated, it gives CASSPGQVDSPLHF.

The chain combines TRBV7-2 with TRBJ2-7; D is tentatively TRBD1 or TRBD2 (6 bases each). The CDR3 contains 13 residues. Per germline, CDR1 SGHTA and CDR2 FQGNSA. Trimming removed 6 bases at V and 0 bases at J, with 9 bases between. CDR3 sequence (DNA): TGTGCCAGCAGGGGGGGCGGCTCCTACGAGCAGTACTTC. It codes for CASRGGGSYEQYF.

This clone was observed once. This chain links TRBV19 with TRBJ1-6, with TRBD1 matching over 10 bases. Per germline, CDR1 LNHDA and CDR2 SQIVND (reference sequence). The length of the CDR3 is 17 residues. The V gene end was trimmed by 5 bases and the J gene end by 1 base; junction bases not matched to a gene: 5. The DNA of the CDR3 is TGTGCCAGTAGTTCCCGGGACAGGGGATCCTATAATTCACCCCTCCACTTT. This gives the protein CASSSRDRGSYNSPLHF.

The chain joins TRBV11-3 to TRBJ1-3, with D uncertain. The CDR3 totals 14 residues. The V gene's germline CDR1 is SGHNT and CDR2 YENEEA. V lost 5 bases to trimming and J lost 4 bases, with 12 bases between them. CDR3 loop: CASSVNPTGNTIYF. The CDR3 DNA is TGTGCCAGCAGCGTAAACCCGACAGGAAACACCATATATTTT.

J is TRBJ1-2 and V is TRBV5-1; D is uncertain. Germline CDR1 and CDR2: SGHRS and YFSETQ. Deletions cut 2 bases from V and 6 bases from J, with 14 bases between. The CDR3 loop spans 14 amino acids. The CDR3 is CASSFSSGKNGYTF. The CDR3 DNA reads as TGCGCCAGCAGCTTTTCGTCAGGAAAGAATGGCTACACCTTC.

This clone was counted once. The chain is built from TRBV5-6 and TRBJ2-5; the D is unclear. Per the germline V gene, CDR1 is SGHDT and CDR2 is YYEEEE. Trimming pared 1 base from V and 1 base from J, leaving 5 bases between. This CDR3 is 13 amino acids long. CDR3 nucleotides: TGTGCCAGCAGCTTGCCAGGCCAAGAGACCCAGTACTTC. This encodes CASSLPGQETQYF. Drawing the rest from reference TRBV5-6 and TRBJ2-5, the complete variable domain is DAGVTQSPTHLIKTRGQQVTLRCSPKSGHDTVSWYQQALGQGPQFIFQYYEEEERQRGNFPDRFSGHQFPNYSSELNVNALLLGDSALYLCASSLPGQETQYFGPGTRLLVL.

This clone was seen repeatedly, ten times or more. This chain connects TRBV5-8 to TRBJ1-1; D gene unclear. Germline V lookup: CDR1 SGHTS, CDR2 YDEGEE. The CDR3 consists of 15 residues. Trimming took off 2 bases at V and 0 bases at J, with 11 bases between the two ends. The DNA of the CDR3 is TGTGCCAGCAGCTTCCCAGGTACCATGAACACTGAAGCTTTCTTT. Translation: CASSFPGTMNTEAFF.

This clone appeared a few times. The V gene is TRBV10-3, the J gene TRBJ1-2; D unresolved. CDR1 and CDR2 (germline): ENHRY, SYGVKD. Trimming took 2 bases from V and 6 from J, leaving 7 bases between them. This CDR3 has 12 residues. The CDR3 sequence is CAISERVDGYTF. CDR3 nucleotides: TGTGCCATCAGTGAGCGGGTCGATGGCTACACCTTC.

This clone was seen once. The V call is TRBV25-1, the J call TRBJ1-4; unclear D gene. The CDR3 extends over 12 amino acids. Trimming removed 9 bases from V and 8 bases from J, with 13 bases in between. CDR1 MGHDK and CDR2 SYGVNS come from the germline V gene. CDR3: CASGLRREKLFF. The CDR3 nucleotides read TGTGCCAGTGGACTCCGTCGGGAAAAACTGTTTTTT.

Only one count was recorded for this clone. The chain is built from TRBV5-4 and TRBJ1-2; no reliable D call. CDR1 SGHNT and CDR2 YYREEE come from the germline V gene (reference sequence). Trimming left V 0 bases short and J 8 bases short, with 8 bases between. The CDR3 is 12 residues long. The CDR3 loop is CASSLELEGYTF. CDR3 sequence (DNA): TGTGCCAGCAGCTTGGAGTTAGAGGGCTACACCTTC.

The V and J genes are TRBV4-2 and TRBJ1-6; D perhaps matches TRBD1 (5 bases). This CDR3 region has 15 residues. Between the trimmed V and J ends, which lost 0 bases and 9 bases, there was a span of 12 bases. Germline V gene sequence: CDR1 LGHNA, CDR2 YNFKEQ. The DNA for the CDR3 is TGTGCCAGCAGCCAAGAAGGCGCAGGGAGTTCACCCCTCCACTTT. This sequence encodes CASSQEGAGSSPLHF.